The 3 T cell receptor beta chains reported below all come from one sample, sequenced in a study of CD8+ T cells in alopecia areata. RNA extraction was followed by reverse transcription into cDNA, which acted as the sequencing template. Here immunoSEQ multiplex PCR was the method, and the copy in TCRdb shows in-frame clones only, minus some. The sample contains about 140,000 clones, roughly 86% of which appear only once. Treatment in this sample: oral pan-JAK inhibitor, 5-10 mg twice daily. Sequenced here: CD8+ T cells sorted from blood, sampled at week 4, from a patient treated with tofacitinib. Receptors originate from a human donor with alopecia areata.

The rearrangement uses TRBV7-8 and TRBJ1-2, with D unclear. Trimming removed 0 bases from V and 0 bases from J, with 5 bases in between. The CDR3 is made up of 14 amino acids. Germline lookup yields CDR1 SGHVS and CDR2 FQNEAQ. The CDR3 DNA sequence: TGTGCCAGCAGCTTAGCTTACTCTAACTATGGCTACACCTTC. Its protein product is CASSLAYSNYGYTF.

The chain carries TRBV5-4 and TRBJ2-7, with 8 positions matching TRBD1. The trim removed 4 bases at V and 3 bases at J, leaving 6 bases unmatched. Germline assignment: CDR1 SGHNT and CDR2 YYREEE (reference sequence). The CDR3 has 14 amino acids. CDR3 nucleotide sequence: TGTGCCAGCAGCATCGGACAGGGTGTCTACGAGCAGTACTTC. As protein: CASSIGQGVYEQYF.

In DNA, the CDR3 is TGTGCCAGCAGCTTAGCTTCAGGGAGTTCACCCCTCCACTTT. It translates to CASSLASGSSPLHF. This chain links TRBV7-6 with TRBJ1-6; D might be TRBD1 (5 bases). Germline V lookup: CDR1 SGHVS, CDR2 FNYEAQ. The CDR3 runs 14 residues. Trimming removed 0 bases from V and 9 bases from J, with 9 bases in between.